Listed below are T cell receptor beta chains from one sample, sequenced in a study of shared clonotypes between healthy human individuals. Profiled with immunoSEQ multiplex PCR; TCRdb holds only in-frame clones, not every one. The table includes around 2,000,000 clones, about 92% detected once. The sample was naive CD8+ T cells from PBMCs. The receptors shown here come from a man younger than 35 in good health. Some clones in this sample may be carry-over from other donors' samples. Both conserved end residues are part of each CDR3. A row's size may be missing; if present it is once, few, many or a size class.

V gene: TRBV6-1
J gene: TRBJ1-2
clone size: .
CDR3 protein: CASSVGVALTRTLYGYTF

V gene: TRBV4-1
J gene: TRBJ1-2
clone size: .
CDR3 protein: CASSQDNRGYGYTF

V gene: TRBV30
J gene: TRBJ2-7
clone size: once
CDR3 protein: CAWSPGVSYEQYF

V gene: TRBV6-1
J gene: TRBJ2-7
clone size: .
CDR3 protein: CASSTHRQYF

V gene: TRBV9
J gene: TRBJ1-1
clone size: .
CDR3 protein: CASSVQGVRTEAFF

V gene: TRBV27
J gene: TRBJ2-2
clone size: .
CDR3 protein: CASSPNLSGRVNTGELFF

V gene: TRBV27
J gene: TRBJ2-3
clone size: once
CDR3 protein: CATAASGTIRDTQYF

V gene: TRBV15
J gene: TRBJ1-2
clone size: .
CDR3 protein: CATSRDGDPGQGGDYGYTF

V gene: TRBV28
J gene: TRBJ2-3
clone size: .
CDR3 protein: CASSSTPALSSTDTQYF

V gene: TRBV28
J gene: TRBJ2-7
clone size: .
CDR3 protein: CASSFGWTIAEQYF

V gene: TRBV5-6
J gene: TRBJ1-1
clone size: .
CDR3 protein: CASSLGGAWGTEAFF